Below, 28 T cell receptor beta chains from the same sample are listed, as sequenced in a study of T-cell reconstitution after alpha-beta-depleted transplantation in children (dated by TCRdb to the mid-2010s). Library preparation employed PCR. Instrument on record: Illumina HiSeq 2500. Molecular barcoding was employed in the preparation of TCR libraries, with unique molecular identifiers being used to normalize TCRbeta repertoire quantification. Clones were called with MiXCR by TCRdb after fastp trimmed the public reads at Q25, and only in-frame beta chains were retained. Each entry merges the rows of one CDR3 protein and shows their most common DNA and genes. This sample is represented by over 400,000 distinct CDR3 sequences; approximately 12% of them were singletons. The ten largest make up roughly 5.4% of the sample. The input for sequencing was PBMCs from the stem cell graft donor, taken from the stem cell graft. These receptors originate from a human donor who donated a stem cell graft to a child with combined immunodeficiency.

This clonotype was observed many times. V usage is TRBV6-6 and J usage is TRBJ2-1; D gene uncertain. This CDR3 is built from 11 residues. Germline V gene lookup returns CDR1 MNHNY and CDR2 SVGAGI (reference sequence). Trimming pared 6 bases from V and 9 bases from J, leaving 9 bases between. As DNA, the CDR3 is TGTGCCAGCAGCTACCCGGGTGAGCAGTTCTTC. It encodes CASSYPGEQFF.

In this sample, this clonotype turned up many times. The rearrangement links TRBV12-3 or TRBV12-4 to TRBJ1-1; D is possibly TRBD1 (5 bases). The V gene lost 6 bases and the J gene lost 0 bases, with 8 bases spanning the gap. CDR3 length equals 13 residues. The CDR3 nucleotides are TGTGCCAGCAGCCAGACAGTGAACACTGAAGCTTTCTTT. It encodes CASSQTVNTEAFF.

This clonotype was counted at least ten times. The rearrangement uses TRBV6-5 and TRBJ1-1, with a possible D match to TRBD1 (5 bases). Trimming left V 6 bases short and J 0 bases short, with 11 bases between. Germline assignment: CDR1 MNHEY and CDR2 SVGAGI. CDR3 length equals 14 residues. The CDR3 loop reads CASSSGPLNTEAFF. For the CDR3, the DNA is TGTGCCAGCAGCTCAGGGCCCTTGAACACTGAAGCTTTCTTT.

The chain has TRBV5-6 and TRBJ2-1, with 9 bases aligning to TRBD1. The germline V gene has CDR1 SGHDT and CDR2 YYEEEE. The CDR3 extends over 17 amino acids. V lost 3 bases, J lost 2 bases, and 9 bases stayed unmatched. CDR3 sequence reads: CASSSILGQGTYNEQFF. The CDR3 region has the DNA TGTGCCAGCAGCTCGATTTTGGGACAGGGTACCTACAATGAGCAGTTCTTC.

The V gene is TRBV7-9, the J gene TRBJ2-3; possible D gene TRBD1, 6 bases. In germline, CDR1 is SEHNR, CDR2 FQNEAQ (reference sequence). V lost 6 bases and J 4 bases, leaving 8 bases between the germline ends. This CDR3 has 12 amino acids. The CDR3 loop is CASRTGPDTQYF. CDR3 nucleotide sequence: TGTGCCAGCAGAACAGGGCCAGATACGCAGTATTTT.

This clonotype was detected a few times. The CDR3 DNA follows: TGTGCCAGCAGCGACGGGACGCCGGATACCTACGAGCAGTACTTC. This translates into CASSDGTPDTYEQYF. The chain uses TRBV7-6 and TRBJ2-7; either TRBD1 or TRBD2 may supply D (5 bases each). Trimming left V 5 bases short and J 2 bases short, with 16 bases between. This CDR3 comprises 15 residues. The germline V gene has CDR1 SGHVS and CDR2 FNYEAQ.

This chain uses TRBV12-3 or TRBV12-4 with TRBJ2-3, with D perhaps matching TRBD2 (6 bases). With 5 bases removed from V and 2 bases from J, the gap between germline ends came to 14 bases. This CDR3 has 15 residues. The CDR3 bases are TGTGCCAGCAGTGGGGTACTAGCCGCCACAGATACGCAGTATTTT. Translating it yields CASSGVLAATDTQYF.

This clonotype was seen only a few times. V is TRBV20-1 and J is TRBJ2-3; 7 bases map to TRBD2. The CDR3 is 17 amino acids. The V gene end was trimmed by 6 bases and the J gene end by 4 bases; junction bases not matched to a gene: 19. Germline V gene data show CDR1 as DFQATT and CDR2 as SNEGSKA (reference sequence). CDR3 in amino acids: CSAVLGSTSASSDTQYF. Written as DNA, the CDR3 is TGCAGTGCCGTATTGGGGTCAACTAGCGCCTCTTCAGATACGCAGTATTTT.

This clonotype showed up many times. The V call is TRBV9, the J call TRBJ2-7; D remains ambiguous. Trimming removed 0 bases from V and 2 bases from J, with 6 bases in between. CDR3 length: 13 amino acids. Looked up from germline, CDR1 is SGDLS and CDR2 is YYNGEE. CDR3 sequence: CASSVGDTYEQYF. DNA for the CDR3: TGTGCCAGCAGCGTAGGGGATACCTACGAGCAGTACTTC.

This clonotype was picked up many times. J is TRBJ1-2 and V is TRBV10-3; D is perhaps TRBD1 (6 bases). The CDR3 contains 15 residues. V was pared by 8 bases and J by 8 bases, with 24 bases between. Germline CDR1 and CDR2: ENHRY and SYGVKD. This CDR3 reads CAIRPRDTNYGGYTF. Written as DNA, the CDR3 is TGTGCCATCCGGCCGAGGGACACCAACTATGGGGGCTACACCTTC.

This clonotype came up a few times. Written as DNA, the CDR3 is TGCGCCAGCAGCCAAGGGGCTAGCGGCCTACAAGAGACCCAGTACTTC. The encoded protein is CASSQGASGLQETQYF. The V and J genes are TRBV4-3 and TRBJ2-5; TRBD2 matches at 7 bases. The V gene's germline CDR1 is LGHNA and CDR2 YSLEER. This CDR3 has 16 residues. V trimming: 1 base; J trimming: 2 bases; junction bases outside the gene matches: 7.

This clonotype appeared a single time. This chain uses TRBV7-3 with TRBJ1-5, with TRBD1 matching 8 bases. There are 16 residues in the CDR3. V lost 0 bases and J lost 5; bases outside the gene matches: 6. The germline gives CDR1 SGHTA, CDR2 FQGTGA. This chain's CDR3 is CASSLTGTGRHQPQHF. The CDR3 nucleotides are TGTGCCAGCAGCTTAACGGGGACAGGTAGACATCAGCCCCAGCATTTT.

The gene calls are TRBV6-2 or TRBV6-3 and TRBJ2-7, with TRBD1 as a possible D gene (5 bases). The germline V gene encodes CDR1 MNHEY and CDR2 SVGEGT. Trimming cost V 6 bases and J 4 bases, with 16 bases left between them. This CDR3 comprises 14 residues. CDR3 DNA sequence: TGTGCCAGCAGCTCACCGGACATCCTATACGAGCAGTACTTC. As protein: CASSSPDILYEQYF.

This clonotype was counted between two and nine times. The V gene is TRBV12-3 or TRBV12-4, the J gene TRBJ1-6, with 7 bases identical to TRBD1. Trimming took 4 bases from V and 7 from J; bases not matched to a gene: 13. The CDR3 contains 17 residues. The CDR3 sequence: CASSSRFGTEENSPLHF. In DNA, the CDR3 is TGTGCCAGCAGTTCCCGGTTCGGGACAGAGGAAAATTCACCCCTCCACTTT.

V is TRBV29-1 and J is TRBJ2-2; D gene uncertain. Trimming took off 6 bases at V and 4 bases at J, with 12 bases between the two ends. Germline V gene sequence: CDR1 SQVTM, CDR2 ANQGSEA. This CDR3 contains 13 residues. CDR3 DNA sequence: TGCAGCGTGCCGAATTTAAGCACCGGGGAGCTGTTTTTT. As protein: CSVPNLSTGELFF.

The CDR3 DNA reads TGTGCCAGCAGTCCGGACTCGAGTCGGGAGACCCAGTACTTC. Protein product: CASSPDSSRETQYF. The chain carries TRBV12-3 or TRBV12-4 and TRBJ2-5, with D possibly TRBD2 on 5 matching bases. Trimming left V 5 bases short and J 5 bases short, with 15 bases between. The CDR3 contains 14 residues.

This clonotype was detected only a few times. The V and J genes are TRBV3-1 and TRBJ1-5; weak D call: TRBD1 (5 bases). The germline V and J ends were trimmed by 4 bases and 7 bases, with 17 bases remaining between them. The CDR3 has 15 amino acids. Germline V gene sequence: CDR1 LGHDT, CDR2 YNNKEL (reference sequence). The CDR3 sequence: CASSPMRGVGQPQHF. DNA of the CDR3: TGTGCCAGCAGCCCGATGCGAGGGGTGGGCCAGCCCCAGCATTTT.

This clonotype has a count of ten or more. The V gene is TRBV5-5, the J gene TRBJ2-1; 13 bases agree with TRBD2. The length of the CDR3 is 15 residues. Germline lookup yields CDR1 SGHKS and CDR2 YYEKEE (reference sequence). V was clipped by 4 bases and J by 6 bases; unmatched bases: 4. The chain's CDR3 is CASSTWTSGSNEQFF. The CDR3 DNA is TGTGCCAGCAGCACCTGGACTAGCGGGAGCAATGAGCAGTTCTTC.

The J gene is TRBJ2-1, the V gene TRBV10-3; TRBD1 aligns across 10 bases. V was pared by 6 bases and J by 5 bases, with 13 bases of the junction left unmatched. Germline V gives CDR1 ENHRY, CDR2 SYGVKD. The CDR3 contains 17 residues. The CDR3 spells CAISRLPGTGENNEQFF. For the CDR3, the DNA is TGTGCCATCAGCCGACTTCCCGGGACAGGGGAGAACAATGAGCAGTTCTTC.

This clonotype turned up a few times. The DNA for the CDR3 is TGTGCCAGCACCATAACTAGCGGAGGCTACAATGAGCAGTTCTTC. It encodes CASTITSGGYNEQFF. The gene calls are TRBV6-2 or TRBV6-3 and TRBJ2-1; 8 nucleotides line up with TRBD2. Germline CDR1 and CDR2: MNHEY and SVGEGT. The CDR3 is 15 residues long. V lost 7 bases, J lost 3 bases, and 8 bases stayed unmatched.

The V call is TRBV15, the J call TRBJ2-7; D is perhaps TRBD2 (5 bases). The CDR3 is made up of 14 amino acids. Trimming stripped 3 bases from V and 2 bases from J, with 11 bases between. CDR1 is LNHNV and CDR2 is YYDKDF in the germline V gene (reference sequence). DNA for the CDR3: TGTGCCACCAGCAGTGAGAGCGGAACCTACGAGCAGTACTTC. Protein: CATSSESGTYEQYF.

Only one count was recorded for this clonotype. The J gene is TRBJ2-2, the V gene TRBV9; 8 positions agree with TRBD2. The CDR3 contains 17 residues. J lost 5 bases, V lost 0 bases, and 9 bases had no gene match. From germline, CDR1 is SGDLS and CDR2 YYNGEE. The CDR3 DNA follows: TGTGCCAGCAGCGTAGGAGTAACCGGGGGGGAAACCGGGGAGCTGTTTTTT. Protein sequence: CASSVGVTGGETGELFF.

The chain joins TRBV7-2 to TRBJ2-7, with 8 bases that match TRBD1. Germline V gene sequence: CDR1 SGHTA, CDR2 FQGNSA. J lost 0 bases, V lost 8 bases, and 9 bases had no gene match. The CDR3 loop spans 15 amino acids. The CDR3 protein is CASGLWTGNSYEQYF. CDR3 DNA: TGTGCCAGCGGTCTTTGGACAGGGAACTCCTACGAGCAGTACTTC. Filled out from reference TRBV7-2 and TRBJ2-7, the complete variable domain reads GAGVSQSPSNKVTEKGKDVELRCDPISGHTALYWYRQSLGQGLEFLIYFQGNSAPDKSGLPSDRFSAERTGGSVSTLTIQRTQQEDSAVYLCASGLWTGNSYEQYFGPGTRLTVT.

In this sample, this clonotype turned up a few times. The CDR3 sequence: CASSRPGTGLAQNINNEQFF. The CDR3 nucleotides are TGCGCCAGCAGCCGTCCCGGGACAGGGCTGGCTCAAAACATCAACAATGAGCAGTTCTTC. The chain links TRBV5-1 to TRBJ2-1; 9 bases map to TRBD1. Germline trimming cut 4 bases from V and 5 bases from J; bases unmatched to any gene: 22. This CDR3 region has 20 residues. Germline V CDR1 and CDR2: SGHRS, YFSETQ.

V and J are TRBV6-5 and TRBJ1-1, with 7 bases fitting TRBD1. The CDR3 totals 15 residues. Losses at the gene ends were 7 bases for V and 2 bases for J; bases not matched to a gene: 10. Germline CDR1 reads MNHEY; CDR2 reads SVGAGI. For the CDR3, the DNA is TGTGCCAGCAACCGGGACAGCCCGGCCAACACTGAAGCTTTCTTT. Encoded protein: CASNRDSPANTEAFF.

This clonotype came up many times. J is TRBJ2-3 and V is TRBV29-1, with TRBD1 matching over 7 bases. The germline gives CDR1 SQVTM, CDR2 ANQGSEA. V was clipped by 4 bases and J by 2 bases; unmatched bases: 9. CDR3 size: 15 residues. The chain's CDR3 is CSVAGTELSTDTQYF. The CDR3 DNA sequence: TGCAGCGTTGCCGGGACAGAGCTTTCCACAGATACGCAGTATTTT.

The sample holds one count of this clonotype. V gene TRBV30 combines with J gene TRBJ2-3, with TRBD2 matching over 8 bases. The CDR3 totals 15 residues. J was trimmed by 9 bases and V by 1 base; bases with no gene match: 12. From germline, CDR1 is GTSNPN and CDR2 SVGIG (reference sequence). The CDR3 DNA reads TGTGCCTGGAGTGATATGGGGCTAGCGGGCCCAACGCAGTATTTT. Translating gives CAWSDMGLAGPTQYF.

Notes on this clonotype: Germline is not matched at one junction end, which may reflect a read error. The chain couples TRBV13 to TRBJ2-1; D assignment may be TRBD1 or TRBD2 (5 bases each). Germline V gives CDR1 PRHDT, CDR2 FYEKMQ (reference sequence). CDR3 length: 15 residues. The CDR3 region is CTSKPGPNSYNEQFF. In DNA, the CDR3 is TGTACCAGCAAACCGGGACCAAACTCCTACAATGAGCAGTTCTTC.